A selection of T cell receptor beta chains follows, all from one sample in a study of cytomegalovirus exposure and HLA in healthy donors. Profiling relied on immunoSEQ multiplex PCR, and the TCRdb table lists in-frame clones only, not all of them. The repertoire holds fewer than 200,000 clones, with less than 90% as singletons. The specimen was PBMCs. The receptors stem from a girl under two years old in good health and CMV-seronegative. Both conserved end residues are part of each CDR3. A D gene is named only where the DNA matches it firmly. A clone size is listed for some rows: how often the clone was seen (once, few, many), or a class if it is expanded.

>TRBJ2-7|TRBV4-2|NA|15|TRBD2
CASSLRLAGAYEQYF
TGTGCCAGCAGCCTCCGACTAGCAGGAGCCTACGAGCAGTACTTC
>TRBJ2-7|TRBV6-5|NA|12|NA
CASSYEDKGQYF
TGTGCCAGCAGTTACGAGGACAAGGGGCAGTACTTC
>TRBJ1-1|TRBV5-1|NA|16|NA
CASSFLPLQTNTEAFF
TGCGCCAGCAGCTTTCTGCCCCTACAGACGAACACTGAAGCTTTCTTT
>TRBJ2-1|TRBV6-5|NA|14|NA
CASSYRGGQHEQFF
TGTGCCAGCAGTTACCGAGGAGGGCAACATGAGCAGTTCTTC
>TRBJ2-7|TRBV7-2|NA|15|TRBD2
CASSLMRGSVYEQYF
TGTGCCAGCAGCTTAATGCGCGGGAGCGTTTACGAGCAGTACTTC
>TRBJ1-1|TRBV18|NA|14|NA
CASSPLARQNEAFF
TGTGCCAGCTCACCACTTGCCCGTCAGAATGAAGCTTTCTTT
>TRBJ2-7|TRBV4-1|NA|13|NA
CASSPATGWEQYF
TGCGCCAGCAGCCCAGCCACAGGTTGGGAGCAGTACTTC
>TRBJ2-7|TRBV18|NA|13|TRBD1
CASSPGTGYEQYF
TGTGCCAGCTCACCAGGGACAGGCTACGAGCAGTACTTC
>TRBJ2-3|TRBV19|NA|14|NA
CASSIKTSTDTQYF
TGTGCCAGTAGTATTAAAACTAGCACAGATACGCAGTATTTT
>TRBJ2-5|TRBV11-2|few|14|NA
CASTAFQGQETQYF
TGTGCCAGCACTGCCTTCCAGGGACAAGAGACCCAGTACTTC
>TRBJ1-2|TRBV5-1|NA|15|TRBD1
CASSLSGGQNYGYTF
TGCGCCAGCAGCTTGTCAGGGGGCCAGAACTATGGCTACACCTTC
>TRBJ1-2|TRBV6-1|NA|15|NA
CASSESGRRDYGYTF
TGTGCCAGCAGTGAAAGCGGACGGAGGGACTATGGCTACACCTTC
>TRBJ2-2|TRBV7-3|NA|13|NA
CASSLAGTGELFF
TGTGCCAGCAGCTTAGCGGGCACCGGGGAGCTGTTTTTT
>TRBJ2-5|TRBV4-3|NA|16|TRBD2
CASSRTRTSGRETQYF
TGCGCCAGCAGCCGAACCCGGACTAGCGGAAGAGAGACCCAGTACTTC
>TRBJ2-7|TRBV7-3|once|15|TRBD2
CASSRSGGGSYEQYF
TGTGCCAGCAGCCGGAGCGGGGGGGGTTCCTACGAGCAGTACTTC
>TRBJ1-1|TRBV5-1|NA|15|TRBD1
CASSSTGQGRTEAFF
TGCGCCAGCAGCTCAACGGGACAGGGGCGCACTGAAGCTTTCTTT
>TRBJ2-5|TRBV6-1|NA|11|NA
CASGWEWTQYF
TGTGCCAGCGGATGGGAGTGGACCCAGTACTTC
>TRBJ2-1|TRBV5-1|NA|17|NA
CASSLPNGGPPYNEQFF
TGCGCCAGCAGCTTACCGAACGGGGGGCCCCCATACAATGAGCAGTTCTTC
>TRBJ2-4|TRBV19|NA|20|TRBD2
CASSIIGTSGGAMAKNIQYF
TGTGCCAGTAGTATTATCGGGACTAGCGGGGGGGCCATGGCCAAAAACATTCAGTACTTC
>TRBJ1-2|TRBV7-9|NA|15|TRBD1
CASSLRQGANYGYTF
TGTGCCAGCAGCTTACGACAGGGCGCTAACTATGGCTACACCTTC